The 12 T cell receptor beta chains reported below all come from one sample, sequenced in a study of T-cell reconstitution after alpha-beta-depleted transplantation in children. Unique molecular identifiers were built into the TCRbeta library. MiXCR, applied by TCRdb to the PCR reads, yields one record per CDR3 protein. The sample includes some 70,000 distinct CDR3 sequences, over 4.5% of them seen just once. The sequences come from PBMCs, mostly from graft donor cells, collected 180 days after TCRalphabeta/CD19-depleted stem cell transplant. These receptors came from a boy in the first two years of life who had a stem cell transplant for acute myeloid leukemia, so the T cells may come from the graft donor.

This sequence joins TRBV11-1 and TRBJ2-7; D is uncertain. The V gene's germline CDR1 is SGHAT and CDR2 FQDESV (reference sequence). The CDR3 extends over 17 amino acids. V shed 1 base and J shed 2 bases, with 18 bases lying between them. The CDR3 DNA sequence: TGTGCCAGCAGCTTAGGCCCTTTGAAAGCCCCTACCTACGAGCAGTACTTC. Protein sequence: CASSLGPLKAPTYEQYF.

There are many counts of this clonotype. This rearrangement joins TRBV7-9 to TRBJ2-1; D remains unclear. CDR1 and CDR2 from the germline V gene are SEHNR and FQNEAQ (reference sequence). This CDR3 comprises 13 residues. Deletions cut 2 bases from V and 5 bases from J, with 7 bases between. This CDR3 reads CASSLTSDNEQFF. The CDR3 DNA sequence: TGTGCCAGCAGCTTAACCAGCGACAATGAGCAGTTCTTC.

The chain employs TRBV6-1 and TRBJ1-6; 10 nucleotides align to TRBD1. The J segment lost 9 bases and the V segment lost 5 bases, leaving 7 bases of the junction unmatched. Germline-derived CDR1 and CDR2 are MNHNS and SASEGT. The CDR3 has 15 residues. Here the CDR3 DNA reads TGTGCCAGCAGTCCCCGACAGGGGGCAAGTTCACCCCTCCACTTT. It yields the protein CASSPRQGASSPLHF.

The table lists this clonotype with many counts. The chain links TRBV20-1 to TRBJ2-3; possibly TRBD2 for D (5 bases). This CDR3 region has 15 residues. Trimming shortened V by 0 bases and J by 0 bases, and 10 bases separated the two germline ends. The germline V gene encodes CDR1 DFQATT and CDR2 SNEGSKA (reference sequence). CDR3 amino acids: CSARDGVPSTDTQYF. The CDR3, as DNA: TGCAGTGCTAGAGACGGGGTTCCTAGCACAGATACGCAGTATTTT.

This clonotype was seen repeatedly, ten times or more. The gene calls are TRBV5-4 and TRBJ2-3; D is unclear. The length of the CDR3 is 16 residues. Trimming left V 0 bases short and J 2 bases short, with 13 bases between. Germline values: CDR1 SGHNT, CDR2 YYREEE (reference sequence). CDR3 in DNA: TGTGCCAGCAGCTTGGATTCTAGTTGGGCCACAGATACGCAGTATTTT. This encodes CASSLDSSWATDTQYF.

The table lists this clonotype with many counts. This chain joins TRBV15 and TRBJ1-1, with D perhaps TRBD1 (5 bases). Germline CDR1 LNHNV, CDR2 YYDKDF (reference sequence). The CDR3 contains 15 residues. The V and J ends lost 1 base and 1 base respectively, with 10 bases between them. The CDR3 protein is CATSRAWGTNTEAFF. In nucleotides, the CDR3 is TGTGCCACCAGCAGAGCTTGGGGGACGAACACTGAAGCTTTCTTT.

CDR3 coding DNA: TGTGCCAGCAGCTCCCAGCGGAATACGCAGTATTTT. This sequence encodes CASSSQRNTQYF. V gene TRBV7-2 combines with J gene TRBJ2-3, with D possibly TRBD2 on 5 matching bases. V gave up 4 bases and J gave up 7 bases, with 9 bases separating them. The CDR3 is 12 amino acids. The germline gives CDR1 SGHTA, CDR2 FQGNSA.

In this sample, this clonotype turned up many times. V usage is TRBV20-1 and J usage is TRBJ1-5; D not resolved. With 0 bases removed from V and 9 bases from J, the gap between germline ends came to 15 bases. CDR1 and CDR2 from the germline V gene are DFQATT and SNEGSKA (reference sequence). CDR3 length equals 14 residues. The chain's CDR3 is CSARDRQATGPQHF. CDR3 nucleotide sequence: TGCAGTGCTAGAGATCGTCAGGCGACTGGGCCCCAGCATTTT.

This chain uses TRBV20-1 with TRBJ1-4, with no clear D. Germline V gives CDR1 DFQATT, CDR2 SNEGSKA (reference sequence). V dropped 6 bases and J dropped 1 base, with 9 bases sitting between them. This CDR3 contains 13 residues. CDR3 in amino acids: CSAPRETNEKLFF. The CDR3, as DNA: TGCAGTGCCCCCCGGGAAACTAATGAAAAACTGTTTTTT.

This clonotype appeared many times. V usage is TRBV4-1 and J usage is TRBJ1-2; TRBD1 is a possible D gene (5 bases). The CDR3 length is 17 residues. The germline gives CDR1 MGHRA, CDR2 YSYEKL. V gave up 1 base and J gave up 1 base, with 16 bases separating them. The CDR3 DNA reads TGCGCCAGCAGCCAAGCCCCGCGGGACCCGCTTAACTATGGCTACACCTTC. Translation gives CASSQAPRDPLNYGYTF.

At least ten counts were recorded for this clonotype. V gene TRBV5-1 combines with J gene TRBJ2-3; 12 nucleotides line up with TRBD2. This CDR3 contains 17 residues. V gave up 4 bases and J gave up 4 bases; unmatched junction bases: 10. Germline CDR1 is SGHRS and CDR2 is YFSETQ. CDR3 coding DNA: TGCGCCAGCAGCCGGGACGCTAGCGGGGGGGTTCCAGATACGCAGTATTTT. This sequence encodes CASSRDASGGVPDTQYF. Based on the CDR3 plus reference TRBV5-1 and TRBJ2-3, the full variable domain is KAGVTQTPRYLIKTRGQQVTLSCSPISGHRSVSWYQQTPGQGLQFLFEYFSETQRNKGNFPGRFSGRQFSNSRSEMNVSTLELGDSALYLCASSRDASGGVPDTQYFGPGTRLTVL.

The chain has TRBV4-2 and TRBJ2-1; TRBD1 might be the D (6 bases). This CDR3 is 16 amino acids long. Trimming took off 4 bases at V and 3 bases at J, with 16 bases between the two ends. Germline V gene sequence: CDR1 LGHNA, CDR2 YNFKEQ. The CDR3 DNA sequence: TGTGCCAGCAGCCCCGGAGGAGGACAGATCTACAATGAGCAGTTCTTC. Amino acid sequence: CASSPGGGQIYNEQFF.